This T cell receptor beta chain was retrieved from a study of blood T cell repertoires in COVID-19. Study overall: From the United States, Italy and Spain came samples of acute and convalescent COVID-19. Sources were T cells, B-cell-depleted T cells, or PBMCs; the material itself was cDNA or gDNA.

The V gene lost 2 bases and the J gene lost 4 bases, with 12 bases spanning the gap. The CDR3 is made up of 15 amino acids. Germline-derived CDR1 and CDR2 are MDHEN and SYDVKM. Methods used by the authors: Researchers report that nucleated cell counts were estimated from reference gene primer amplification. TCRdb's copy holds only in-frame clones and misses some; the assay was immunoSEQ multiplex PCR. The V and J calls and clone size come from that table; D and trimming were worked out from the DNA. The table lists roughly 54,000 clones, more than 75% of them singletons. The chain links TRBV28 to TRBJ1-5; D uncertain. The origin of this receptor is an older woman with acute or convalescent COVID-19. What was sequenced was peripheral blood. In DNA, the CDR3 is TGTGCCAGCAGTTTAGGCGCCCTCGGGAATCAGCCCCAGCATTTT. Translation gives CASSLGALGNQPQHF.